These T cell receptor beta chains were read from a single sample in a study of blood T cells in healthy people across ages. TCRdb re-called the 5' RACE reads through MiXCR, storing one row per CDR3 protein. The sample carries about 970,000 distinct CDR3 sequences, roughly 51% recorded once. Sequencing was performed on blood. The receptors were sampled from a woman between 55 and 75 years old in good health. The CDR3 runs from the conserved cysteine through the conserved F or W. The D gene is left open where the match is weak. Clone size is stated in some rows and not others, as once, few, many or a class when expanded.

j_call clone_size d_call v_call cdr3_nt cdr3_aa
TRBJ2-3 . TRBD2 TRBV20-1 TGCAGTGCTACCCTCGGACTAGCCCTCACAGATACGCAGTATTTT CSATLGLALTDTQYF
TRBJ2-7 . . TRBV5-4 TGTGCCAGCAGCTCAAAGACCGGCGCTGGGTACGAGCAGTACTTC CASSSKTGAGYEQYF
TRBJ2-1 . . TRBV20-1 TGCAGTGCTAGAGATGAGAGAGGGGCCCACAATGAGCAGTTCTTC CSARDERGAHNEQFF
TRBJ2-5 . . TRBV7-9 TGTGCCAGCAGCCCAAGTTACTTACAAGAGACCCAGTACTTC CASSPSYLQETQYF
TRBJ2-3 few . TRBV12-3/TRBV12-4 TGTGCCAGCACCCCTTGGGCGGAGGATGTTACAGATACGCAGTATTTT CASTPWAEDVTDTQYF
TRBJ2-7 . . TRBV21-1 TGTGCCAGCACCCAGGGGGGACCATCCTACGAGCAGTACTTC CASTQGGPSYEQYF
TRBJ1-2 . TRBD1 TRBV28 TGTGCCAGCAGTATCTCATCGGACAGGCGCTATGGCTACACCTTC CASSISSDRRYGYTF
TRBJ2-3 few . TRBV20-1 TGCAGTGCTAGAGATAACTCCCTTTTTGATACGCAGTATTTT CSARDNSLFDTQYF
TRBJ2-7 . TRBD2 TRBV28 TGTGCCAGCAGCGGGCGGGAGAGTCCTCTCGAGCAGTACTTC CASSGRESPLEQYF
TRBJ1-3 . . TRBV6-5 TGTGCCAGCAGTTCCGGGACAACGAGTGGAAACACCATATATTTT CASSSGTTSGNTIYF
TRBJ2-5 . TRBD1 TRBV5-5 TGTGCCAGCAGGATCGGGACAGGGGGCGGCCAAGAGACCCAGTACTTC CASRIGTGGGQETQYF
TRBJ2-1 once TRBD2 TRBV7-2 TGTGCCAGTAGCTTAGGACTAGCGGGGGGGCAGGAGCAGTTCTTC CASSLGLAGGQEQFF
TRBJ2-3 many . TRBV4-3 TGCGCCAGCAGCCAGGGAAGAGATACGCAGTATTTT CASSQGRDTQYF
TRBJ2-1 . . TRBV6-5 TGTGCCAGCAGTACAGGGAGGGAACCCTACAATGAGCAGTTCTTC CASSTGREPYNEQFF
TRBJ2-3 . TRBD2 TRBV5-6 TGTGCCAGCAGCTTGAAGGCTAGCGGGCCCACAGATACGCAGTATTTT CASSLKASGPTDTQYF
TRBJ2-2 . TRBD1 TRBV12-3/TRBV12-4 TGTGCCAGCAGTTTCGGCAGGACAGGGACCGGGGAGCTGTTTTTT CASSFGRTGTGELFF
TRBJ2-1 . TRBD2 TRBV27 TGTGCCAGCAGTTTCTCCAATATTTACCCATTCTTAAGCGGGAGGGAATTCAATGAGCAGTTCTTC CASSFSNIYPFLSGREFNEQFF
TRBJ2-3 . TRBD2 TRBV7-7 TGTGCCAGCAGCTTTCGGTGGCAGCGGGAGAAAGGCACAGATACGCAGTATTTT CASSFRWQREKGTDTQYF
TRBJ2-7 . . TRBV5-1 TGCGCCAGCAGCTTCTTTGCGGACGACAGAGTTAACGAGCAGTACTTC CASSFFADDRVNEQYF
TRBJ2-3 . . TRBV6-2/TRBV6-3 TGTGCCAGCGGGGACCCTCTCACTCCAGATACGCAGTATTTT CASGDPLTPDTQYF
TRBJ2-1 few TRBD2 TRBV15 TGTGCCACCAGCAGGGAGGGGCCCAACCTAGCGGGGAATGAGCAGTTCTTC CATSREGPNLAGNEQFF
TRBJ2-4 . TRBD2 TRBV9 TGTGCCAGCAGCGAGACTAGCGGGAGAAGTATTCAGTACTTC CASSETSGRSIQYF
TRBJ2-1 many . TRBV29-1 TGCAGCGTTGTATTGGGGTCTATTGAGCAGTTCTTC CSVVLGSIEQFF
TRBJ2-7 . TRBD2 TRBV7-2 TGTGCCAGCAGCTTAGTACGCGGACTAGCGGGTACCATCTACGAGCAGTACTTC CASSLVRGLAGTIYEQYF
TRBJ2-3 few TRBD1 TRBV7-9 TGTGCCAGCAGCCCATCCCCCTTAGGGACAGGGGGCGCAGATACGCAGTATTTT CASSPSPLGTGGADTQYF
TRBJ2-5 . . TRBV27 TGTGCCAGTAGCTCCGGGACAAATTCCTACAATGAACAGTACTTC CASSSGTNSYNEQYF
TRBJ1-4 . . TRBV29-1 TGCAGCGTTGCGGGTTGGGGTGAAAAACTGTTTTTT CSVAGWGEKLFF
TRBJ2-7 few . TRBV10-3 TGTGCCATCAGTGCGACAGGCTCCTACGAGCAGTACTTC CAISATGSYEQYF
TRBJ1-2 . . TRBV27 TGTGCCAGCAGTTTGAGCCATCCTGGACGGGGCTACACCTTC CASSLSHPGRGYTF